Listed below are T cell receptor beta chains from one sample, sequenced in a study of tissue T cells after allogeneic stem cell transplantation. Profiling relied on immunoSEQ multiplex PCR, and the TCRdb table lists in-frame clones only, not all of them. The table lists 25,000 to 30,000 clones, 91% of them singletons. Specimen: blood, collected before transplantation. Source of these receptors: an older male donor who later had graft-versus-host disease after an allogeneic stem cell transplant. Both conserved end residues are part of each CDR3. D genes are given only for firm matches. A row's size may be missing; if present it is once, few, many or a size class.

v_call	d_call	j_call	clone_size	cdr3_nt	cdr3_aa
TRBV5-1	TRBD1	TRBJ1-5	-	TGCGCCAGCAGCTTGGCAGGGGGACAGCCCCAGCATTTT	CASSLAGGQPQHF
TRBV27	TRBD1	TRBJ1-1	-	TGTGCCAGCGCCCTTAGGGGGACAGGGCGCATGAACACTGAAGCTTTCTTT	CASALRGTGRMNTEAFF
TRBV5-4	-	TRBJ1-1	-	TGTGCCAGCAGCTTAAAGGGAGCGGGTGAAGCTTTCTTT	CASSLKGAGEAFF
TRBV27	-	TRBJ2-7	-	TGTGCCAGCAGTTTCCTCGAGGGCGAGCAGTACTTC	CASSFLEGEQYF
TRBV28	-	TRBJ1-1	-	TGTGCCAGCAGTTTCCCCCCAGGGAACACTGAAGCTTTCTTT	CASSFPPGNTEAFF
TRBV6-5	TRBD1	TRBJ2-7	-	TGTGCCAGCATCGAGACAGGGGTTTCCTACGAGCAGTACTTC	CASIETGVSYEQYF
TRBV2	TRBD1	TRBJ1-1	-	TGTGCCAGCACGACAGGGACTTCTGAAGCTTTCTTT	CASTTGTSEAFF
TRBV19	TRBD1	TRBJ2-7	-	TGTGCCAGTAGCCGCCGCCGACAGGGCGGGTACGAGCAGTACTTC	CASSRRRQGGYEQYF
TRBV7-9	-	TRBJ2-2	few	TGTGCCAGCAGCTTAGTCGGATCTAACACCGGGGAGCTGTTTTTT	CASSLVGSNTGELFF
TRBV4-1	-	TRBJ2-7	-	TGCGCCAGCAGCCAAGAAGGACAGACCTACGAGCAGTACTTC	CASSQEGQTYEQYF
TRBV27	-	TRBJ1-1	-	TGTGCCAGCAGTTCCCGCACTGAAGCTTTCTTT	CASSSRTEAFF
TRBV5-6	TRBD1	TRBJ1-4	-	TGTGCCAGCAGCAGCATCCAGGGGGCGGCTAATGAAAAACTGTTTTTT	CASSSIQGAANEKLFF
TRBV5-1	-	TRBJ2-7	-	TGCGCCAGCAGAGGGTCATCTCAGTACAGACCCTACGAGCAGTACTTC	CASRGSSQYRPYEQYF
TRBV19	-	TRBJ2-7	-	TGTGCCAGTAGTATTGGGGGGAAAGGAGCCTACGAGCAGTACTTC	CASSIGGKGAYEQYF
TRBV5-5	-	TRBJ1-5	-	TGTGCCAGCAGCTTGTATAGCGGTCGAGGCCAGCATTTT	CASSLYSGRGQHF
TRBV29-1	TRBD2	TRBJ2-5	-	TGCAGCGCTAAACCGACTAGCGGGGGCCAAGAGACCCAGTACTTC	CSAKPTSGGQETQYF
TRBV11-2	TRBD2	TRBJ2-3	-	TGTGCCAGCAGCTTAGTAGTAACTAGCGGGCCCACAGATACGCAGTATTTT	CASSLVVTSGPTDTQYF
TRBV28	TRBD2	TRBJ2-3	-	TGTGCCAGCAGTTTATGGGCTAGCGGGAGTCAGTCCGATACGCAGTATTTT	CASSLWASGSQSDTQYF
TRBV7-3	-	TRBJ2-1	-	TGTGCCAGCAGTCAGATAGGATACAATGAGCAGTTCTTC	CASSQIGYNEQFF
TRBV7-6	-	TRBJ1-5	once	TGTGCCAGCAGCCCCCAAATTGGACGAGGATATAGCAATCAGCCCCAGCATTTT	CASSPQIGRGYSNQPQHF
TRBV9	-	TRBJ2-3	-	TGTGCCAGCAGCGTTAAAGGAGCGCCCAGCACAGATACGCAGTATTTT	CASSVKGAPSTDTQYF
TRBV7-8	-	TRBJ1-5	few	TGTGCCAGCATTCCTGGGACACAGTATAGCAATCAGCCCCAGCATTTT	CASIPGTQYSNQPQHF
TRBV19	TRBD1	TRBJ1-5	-	TGTGCCGGTAACAGGGGATTGAATAGCAATCAGCCCCAGCATTTT	CAGNRGLNSNQPQHF
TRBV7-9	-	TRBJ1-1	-	TGTGCCAGCAGCTTAGGGACATCTCGGGAAGCTTTCTTT	CASSLGTSREAFF
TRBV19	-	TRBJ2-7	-	TGTGCCAGTAGTATAGATCGCGGCGAGCAGTACTTC	CASSIDRGEQYF
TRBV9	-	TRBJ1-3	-	TGTGCCAGCAGCGAGACACACAGAGGCTCTGGAAACACCATATATTTT	CASSETHRGSGNTIYF
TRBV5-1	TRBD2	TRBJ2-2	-	TGCGCCAGCAGCTTGTCGGGACTAGCGTCGACCGGGGAGCTGTTTTTT	CASSLSGLASTGELFF
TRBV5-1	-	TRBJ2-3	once	TGCGCCAGCAGGCGTCAGGACCACACAGATACGCAGTATTTT	CASRRQDHTDTQYF
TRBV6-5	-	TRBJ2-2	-	TGTGCCAGCAGTTACTCGATCACAGGGTACACCGGGGAGCTGTTTTTT	CASSYSITGYTGELFF
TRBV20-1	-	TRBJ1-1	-	TGCAGTGCTAAGGACGGCACTGAAGCTTTCTTT	CSAKDGTEAFF
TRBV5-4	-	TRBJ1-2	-	TGTGCCAGCAGCTTGACGGGGGTGGAAAAGGAGGGCTACACCTTC	CASSLTGVEKEGYTF
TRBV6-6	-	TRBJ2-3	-	TGTGCCAGCAGTCCTGGCACAGATACGCAGTATTTT	CASSPGTDTQYF
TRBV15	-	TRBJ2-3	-	TGTGCCACCAGCAGAGCGGGGCACGGCACAGATACGCAGTATTTT	CATSRAGHGTDTQYF